These 29 T cell receptor beta chains originate from one sample sequenced in a study of T cell responses to AZD1222 COVID-19 vaccine. Sequencing was performed with immunoSEQ multiplex PCR; in TCRdb, only in-frame clones are kept and a portion is missing. Here the sample spans roughly 200,000 clones, around 93% being singletons. Source: peripheral blood, taken 28 days after the second dose of the MenACWY control vaccine. These receptors all stem from an adult who received the MenACWY meningococcal vaccine as a control.

This sequence joins TRBV7-2 and TRBJ2-1; the D is unclear. V was clipped by 3 bases and J by 5 bases, with 8 bases between them. CDR1 SGHTA and CDR2 FQGNSA come from the germline V gene. The CDR3 totals 13 residues. The DNA for the CDR3 is TGTGCCAGCAGCTTTTTTCAGCACAATGAGCAGTTCTTC. Its protein product is CASSFFQHNEQFF.

This chain connects TRBV19 to TRBJ2-3, with TRBD1 identical over 7 bases. In germline, CDR1 is LNHDA, CDR2 SQIVND (reference sequence). With V trimmed by 5 bases and J by 0 bases, 14 bases remained unmatched. CDR3 length equals 18 residues. DNA for the CDR3: TGTGCCAGTAGTGTCCGGGACAGAGGATCCTCTAGCACAGATACGCAGTATTTT. The encoded protein is CASSVRDRGSSSTDTQYF. The full variable domain, with the rest looked up from reference TRBV19 and TRBJ2-3, is DGGITQSPKYLFRKEGQNVTLSCEQNLNHDAMYWYRQDPGQGLRLIYYSQIVNDFQKGDIAEGYSVSREKKESFPLTVTSAQKNPTAFYLCASSVRDRGSSSTDTQYFGPGTRLTVL.

With regard to this clone: At one of its ends the junction is not consistent with the germline gene, which may arise from a read error. The chain employs TRBV19 and TRBJ1-4; weak D call: TRBD1 (5 bases). The V gene's germline CDR1 is LNHDA and CDR2 SQIVND (reference sequence). This CDR3 region has 12 residues. Written as DNA, the CDR3 is TGTGCAAGTAGCCAGGGCAATGAAAAACTGTTTTTT. Protein sequence: CASSQGNEKLFF.

The chain links TRBV2 to TRBJ1-5; D is possibly TRBD1 (6 bases). Germline V gene sequence: CDR1 SNHLY, CDR2 FYNNEI. Trimming pared 5 bases from V and 11 bases from J, leaving 19 bases between. The CDR3 covers 14 residues. This CDR3 is CASSWDTRSEAQHF. For the CDR3, the DNA is TGTGCCAGCAGTTGGGACACCCGATCCGAGGCCCAGCATTTT.

This clone appeared a single time. This chain connects TRBV18 to TRBJ2-3; TRBD1 matches at 10 bases. V lost 2 bases and J lost 4; bases outside the gene matches: 3. This CDR3 is 15 amino acids long. The germline V gene encodes CDR1 KGHSH and CDR2 LQKENI. CDR3 bases: TGTGCCAGCTCACCAAGACAGGGGGCTTCAGATACGCAGTATTTT. It codes for CASSPRQGASDTQYF.

The gene calls are TRBV6-1 and TRBJ1-2; TRBD1 might be the D (5 bases). Germline assignment: CDR1 MNHNS and CDR2 SASEGT. Trimming left V 4 bases short and J 5 bases short, with 20 bases between. The CDR3 runs 16 residues. The CDR3 nucleotides are TGTGCCAGCAGTGGAGTGACAGTGGGGAGGGGTTATGGCTACACCTTC. As protein: CASSGVTVGRGYGYTF.

The gene calls are TRBV3-1 (or the pseudogene TRBV3-2) and TRBJ1-2, with D hard to call. CDR1 and CDR2 from the germline V gene are LGHDT and YNNKEL (reference sequence). Trimming stripped 1 base from V and 1 base from J, with 7 bases between. The CDR3 covers 14 residues. CDR3 bases: TGTGCCAGCAGCCAAGTTCCGGTTAACTATGGCTACACCTTC. Protein product: CASSQVPVNYGYTF.

The chain has TRBV25-1 and TRBJ2-7, with D perhaps matching TRBD1 (5 bases). Germline V gene data show CDR1 as MGHDK and CDR2 as SYGVNS. V lost 3 bases, J lost 1 base, and 10 bases lay in between. This CDR3 contains 14 residues. The CDR3 sequence is CASSEQGPSYEQYF. DNA of the CDR3: TGTGCCAGCAGTGAGCAGGGCCCATCCTACGAGCAGTACTTC.

The chain employs TRBV6-5 and TRBJ1-4; no definite D call. V lost 8 bases and J 7 bases, leaving 17 bases between the germline ends. CDR3 length: 14 residues. Germline values: CDR1 MNHEY, CDR2 SVGAGI. The CDR3, as DNA: TGTGCCAGCGCCCGTGGTCCCGGAAGTGAAAAACTGTTTTTT. Residues: CASARGPGSEKLFF.

The rearrangement uses TRBV6-2 or TRBV6-3 and TRBJ1-3; D might be TRBD1 (5 bases). Germline assignment: CDR1 MNHEY and CDR2 SVGEGT. Between the trimmed V and J ends, which lost 8 bases and 0 bases, there was a span of 17 bases. The CDR3 runs 16 residues. The CDR3 DNA reads TGTGCCAGCGGCCTGAGGACAAGCATCTCTGGAAACACCATATATTTT. Protein sequence: CASGLRTSISGNTIYF.

The V call is TRBV6-6, the J call TRBJ1-1; D perhaps matches TRBD1 (5 bases). Trimming removed 11 bases at V and 3 bases at J, with 16 bases between. Germline V gene sequence: CDR1 MNHNY, CDR2 SVGAGI (reference sequence). The CDR3 length is 13 residues. CDR3 coding DNA: TGTGCCGGAGGATTTGGGGACTACACTGAAGCTTTCTTT. Protein: CAGGFGDYTEAFF.

This rearrangement joins TRBV9 to TRBJ1-3, with 7 bases aligning to TRBD1. V shed 0 bases and J 7 bases; nucleotides not matched to a gene: 1. Germline assignment: CDR1 SGDLS and CDR2 YYNGEE. CDR3 size: 13 residues. CDR3 residues: CASSVGTGNTIYF. The CDR3 nucleotides are TGTGCCAGCAGCGTAGGGACAGGCAACACCATATATTTT. The entire variable domain, with the rest obtained from reference TRBV9 and TRBJ1-3, is as follows: DSGVTQTPKHLITATGQRVTLRCSPRSGDLSVYWYQQSLDQGLQFLIQYYNGEERAKGNILERFSAQQFPDLHSELNLSSLELGDSALYFCASSVGTGNTIYFGEGSWLTVV.

The table lists this clone with a count of one. The rearrangement links TRBV7-2 to TRBJ1-1; 7 positions match TRBD1. Germline V gene sequence: CDR1 SGHTA, CDR2 FQGNSA. This CDR3 comprises 15 residues. V lost 2 bases to trimming and J lost 1 base; unmatched junction nucleotides: 4. The CDR3 DNA reads as TGTGCCAGCAGCTTATCAGCAGGGGGGAACACTGAAGCTTTCTTT. Protein: CASSLSAGGNTEAFF.

This clone was seen a few times. The V call is TRBV7-2, the J call TRBJ2-7, with D hard to call. CDR3 length equals 14 residues. Germline V CDR1 and CDR2: SGHTA, FQGNSA. Trimming took 5 bases from V and 3 from J, leaving 14 bases between them. The CDR3 protein is CASSPAARFYEQYF. The DNA of the CDR3 is TGTGCCAGCAGCCCTGCGGCCAGATTCTACGAGCAGTACTTC.

V gene TRBV18 combines with J gene TRBJ1-4; 7 bases match TRBD1. Looked up from germline, CDR1 is KGHSH and CDR2 is LQKENI. Germline trimming cut 0 bases from V and 4 bases from J; bases unmatched to any gene: 8. The CDR3 spans 17 residues. The CDR3 protein is CASSPPIGQDLNEKLFF. The CDR3 region has the DNA TGTGCCAGCTCACCACCGATAGGACAGGACCTTAATGAAAAACTGTTTTTT.

The genes are TRBV7-9 and TRBJ2-7; D might be TRBD1 or TRBD2, each matching 7 bases. V was shortened by 5 bases and J by 4 bases, with 18 bases between the two germline ends. Germline V lookup: CDR1 SEHNR, CDR2 FQNEAQ (reference sequence). There are 15 residues in the CDR3. CDR3 amino acids: CASSPGGGAAYEQYF. As DNA, the CDR3 is TGTGCCAGCAGCCCAGGGGGGGGTGCAGCTTACGAGCAGTACTTC.

The genes are TRBV6-5 and TRBJ2-7; D is ambiguous. CDR1 and CDR2 from the germline V gene are MNHEY and SVGAGI. V shed 8 bases and J shed 2 bases, with 10 bases lying between them. This CDR3 is 12 amino acids long. The CDR3 nucleotides read TGTGCCAGCGGGTTGCGCCCCTACGAGCAGTACTTC. Translated, it gives CASGLRPYEQYF.

This chain connects TRBV6-2 or TRBV6-3 to TRBJ1-2; 7 bases match TRBD1. The length of the CDR3 is 15 residues. V gave up 2 bases and J gave up 4 bases; unmatched junction bases: 7. Germline V gene sequence: CDR1 MNHEY, CDR2 SVGEGT. CDR3 amino acids: CASSYRQGRGYGYTF. The CDR3, as DNA: TGTGCCAGCAGTTACCGACAGGGCCGGGGCTATGGCTACACCTTC.

V usage is TRBV6-2 or TRBV6-3 and J usage is TRBJ1-5; no firm D call. Trimming left V 0 bases short and J 2 bases short, with 17 bases between. The CDR3 has 18 amino acids. The germline V gene has CDR1 MNHEY and CDR2 SVGEGT. The CDR3 sequence is CASSYSSPDGLRNQPQHF. Written as DNA, the CDR3 is TGTGCCAGCAGTTACTCGAGCCCTGATGGCCTCCGCAATCAGCCCCAGCATTTT.

J is TRBJ2-3 and V is TRBV5-1, with D possibly being TRBD1 or TRBD2 (5 bases each). There are 15 residues in the CDR3. The germline V gene encodes CDR1 SGHRS and CDR2 YFSETQ. The germline V and J ends were trimmed by 3 bases and 1 base, with 12 bases remaining between them. CDR3 in amino acids: CASSSGRGRTDTQYF. The CDR3 nucleotides read TGCGCCAGCAGCTCTGGCCGGGGCCGCACAGATACGCAGTATTTT. The complete variable domain, with remaining parts taken from reference TRBV5-1 and TRBJ2-3, reads KAGVTQTPRYLIKTRGQQVTLSCSPISGHRSVSWYQQTPGQGLQFLFEYFSETQRNKGNFPGRFSGRQFSNSRSEMNVSTLELGDSALYLCASSSGRGRTDTQYFGPGTRLTVL.

This chain connects TRBV15 to TRBJ2-7; D uncertain. This CDR3 has 12 amino acids. V dropped 3 bases and J dropped 9 bases, with 12 bases sitting between them. Germline-derived CDR1 and CDR2 are LNHNV and YYDKDF (reference sequence). CDR3 sequence: CATSRQGPPQYF. The CDR3 DNA reads TGTGCCACCAGCAGGCAAGGACCCCCGCAGTACTTC.

The V call is TRBV5-1, the J call TRBJ2-2, with 7 bases that match TRBD1. The length of the CDR3 is 16 residues. The J segment lost 6 bases and the V segment lost 5 bases, leaving 13 bases of the junction unmatched. Germline V gene sequence: CDR1 SGHRS, CDR2 YFSETQ. This chain's CDR3 is CASRWGPQGSAGELFF. DNA for the CDR3: TGCGCCAGCAGATGGGGACCACAGGGGTCGGCCGGGGAGCTGTTTTTT.

The chain employs TRBV11-2 and TRBJ1-2, with 7 nucleotides matching TRBD1. With 5 bases clipped from V and 4 bases from J, the junction kept 7 bases outside the gene matches. The CDR3 is made up of 14 amino acids. Germline loops: CDR1 SGHAT, CDR2 FQNNGV. The CDR3 here is CASSRAGQIYGYTF. The CDR3 nucleotides are TGTGCCAGCAGCCGTGCGGGACAGATCTATGGCTACACCTTC.

This chain links TRBV19 with TRBJ2-3, with 7 bases fitting TRBD1. J was trimmed by 1 base and V by 10 bases; bases with no gene match: 8. The CDR3 has 14 amino acids. Per germline, CDR1 LNHDA and CDR2 SQIVND (reference sequence). The CDR3 protein is CATASGQGTDTQYF. CDR3 DNA: TGTGCCACCGCGTCAGGACAGGGCACAGATACGCAGTATTTT.

The chain links TRBV5-1 to TRBJ1-6; a possible D gene is TRBD1 (5 bases). V lost 1 base to trimming and J lost 2 bases, with 13 bases between them. CDR1 is SGHRS, CDR2 YFSETQ, per germline. This CDR3 contains 17 residues. The CDR3 here is CASSLQGLGTYNSPLHF. The CDR3 region has the DNA TGCGCCAGCAGCTTGCAGGGATTAGGAACCTATAATTCACCCCTCCACTTT.

The chain carries TRBV10-1 and TRBJ2-5; D call uncertain. This CDR3 is built from 16 residues. CDR1 and CDR2 from the germline V gene are WNHNN and SYGVQD (reference sequence). Trimming stripped 10 bases from V and 3 bases from J, with 24 bases between. CDR3 in amino acids: CATTAGRGPREETQYF. The CDR3 DNA reads as TGCGCCACGACGGCTGGTAGAGGACCCCGTGAAGAGACCCAGTACTTC.

The chain employs TRBV5-5 and TRBJ1-1; D unresolved. Trimming removed 1 base from V and 7 bases from J, with 14 bases in between. This CDR3 comprises 14 residues. Germline V gives CDR1 SGHKS, CDR2 YYEKEE (reference sequence). This CDR3 is CASSLQTSPFEAFF. CDR3 bases: TGTGCCAGCAGCTTGCAGACAAGCCCCTTTGAAGCTTTCTTT.

The genes are TRBV7-8 and TRBJ1-5; D ambiguous. Trimming stripped 1 base from V and 5 bases from J, with 12 bases between. Germline assignment: CDR1 SGHVS and CDR2 FQNEAQ. CDR3 length: 15 residues. The CDR3 DNA reads TGTGCCAGCAGCTTAGGACGGATGCTTCATCAGCCCCAGCATTTT. As protein: CASSLGRMLHQPQHF.

V usage is TRBV3-1 (or the pseudogene TRBV3-2) and J usage is TRBJ1-6; D unclear. The CDR3 has 15 amino acids. V was cut by 1 base and J by 5 bases, with 9 bases left in between. CDR1 and CDR2 (germline): LGHDT, YNNKEL (reference sequence). The CDR3: CASSQGPVNNSPLHF. In DNA form, the CDR3 reads TGTGCCAGCAGCCAAGGGCCGGTAAATAATTCACCCCTCCACTTT.